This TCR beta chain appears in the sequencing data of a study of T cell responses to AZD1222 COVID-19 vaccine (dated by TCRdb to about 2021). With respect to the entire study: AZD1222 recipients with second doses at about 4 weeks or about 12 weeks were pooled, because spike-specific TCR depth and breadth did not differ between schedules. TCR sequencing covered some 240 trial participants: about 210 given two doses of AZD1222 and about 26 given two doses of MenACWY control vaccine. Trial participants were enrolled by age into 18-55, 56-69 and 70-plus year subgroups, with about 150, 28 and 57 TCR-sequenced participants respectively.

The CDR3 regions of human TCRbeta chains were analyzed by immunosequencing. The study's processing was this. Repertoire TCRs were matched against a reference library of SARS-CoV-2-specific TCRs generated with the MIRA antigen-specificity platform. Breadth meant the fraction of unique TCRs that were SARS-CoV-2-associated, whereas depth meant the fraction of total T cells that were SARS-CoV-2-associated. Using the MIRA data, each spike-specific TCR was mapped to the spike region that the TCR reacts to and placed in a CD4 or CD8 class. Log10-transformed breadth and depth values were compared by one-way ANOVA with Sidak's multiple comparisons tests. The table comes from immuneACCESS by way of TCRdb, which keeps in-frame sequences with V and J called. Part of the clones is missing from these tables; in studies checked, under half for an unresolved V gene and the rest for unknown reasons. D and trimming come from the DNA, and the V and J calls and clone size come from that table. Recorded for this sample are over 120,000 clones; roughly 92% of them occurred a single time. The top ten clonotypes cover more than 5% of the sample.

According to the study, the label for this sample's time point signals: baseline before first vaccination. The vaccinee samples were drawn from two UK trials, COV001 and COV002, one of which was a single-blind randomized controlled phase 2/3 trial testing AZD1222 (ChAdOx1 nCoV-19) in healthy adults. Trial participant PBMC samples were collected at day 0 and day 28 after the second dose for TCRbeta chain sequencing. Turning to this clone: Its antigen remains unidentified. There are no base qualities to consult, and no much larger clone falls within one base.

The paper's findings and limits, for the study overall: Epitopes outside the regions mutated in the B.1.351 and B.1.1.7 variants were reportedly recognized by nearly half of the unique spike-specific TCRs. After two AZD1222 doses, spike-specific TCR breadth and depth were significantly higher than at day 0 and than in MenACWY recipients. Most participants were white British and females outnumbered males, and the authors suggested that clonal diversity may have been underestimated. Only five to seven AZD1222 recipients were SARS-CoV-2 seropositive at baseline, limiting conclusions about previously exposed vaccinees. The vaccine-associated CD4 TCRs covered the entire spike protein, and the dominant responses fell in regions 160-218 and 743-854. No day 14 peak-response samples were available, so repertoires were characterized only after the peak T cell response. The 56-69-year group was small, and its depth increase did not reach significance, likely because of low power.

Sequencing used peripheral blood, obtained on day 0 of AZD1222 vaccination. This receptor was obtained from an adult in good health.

The encoded CDR3 is CASSLGGGARTEAFF. The nucleotide sequence is given as TGTGCCAGCAGCCTTGGAGGGGGGGCGAGGACTGAAGCTTTCTTT. The sequence links TRBV9 to TRBJ1-1, and the D gene may be TRBD1, 6 bases matching. The CDR3 goes from the cysteine to the phenylalanine over 15 residues. The CDR3 DNA has 45 bases and is translated from base 1. V and J lose 4 bases and 5 bases, and a span of 18 bases separates them. Per the germline V gene, SGDLS is the CDR1 and YYNGEE is the CDR2.